This TCR beta chain is drawn from a study of cytomegalovirus exposure and HLA in healthy donors. Study as a whole: Earlier findings included some 120 million unique TCR beta sequences obtained from about 179 million T cells. Falling in the Caucasian-associated ancestry cluster were about four fifths of 398 genotyped donors.

V shed 4 bases and J 1 base; nucleotides not matched to a gene: 10. Germline lookup yields CDR1 MDHEN and CDR2 SYDVKM. There are 17 residues in the CDR3. Findings of the study overall: Evidence from a later analysis indicated that most CMV-associated TCR beta chains looked HLA-restricted.

Researchers ran the PCR with 60 Vbeta and 13 Jbeta primers. Per the original methods: Per a later analysis, the number of unique TCR beta chains was 75 million to 90 million, of which 10 million to 11 million were shared. The data were produced by immunoSEQ multiplex PCR, yet TCRdb's version contains in-frame clones alone and is incomplete. That table supplies the V and J calls and clone size; D and trimming were determined from the DNA. The table includes over 150,000 clones, around 79% detected once. A note on this clone: Its antigen remains unknown.

The sequencing input was PBMCs. The chain carries TRBV28 and TRBJ1-1; 9 nucleotides line up with TRBD1. This TCR derives from a woman aged 18-29 years in good health and CMV-seronegative. For the CDR3, the DNA is TGTGCCAGCAGTTATACCAACAGGGGGCAAGGGAACACTGAAGCTTTCTTT. Its translation is CASSYTNRGQGNTEAFF.